The next 12 T cell receptor beta chains were all read from a single sample in a study of cytomegalovirus exposure and HLA in healthy donors. PCR was performed using 60 Vbeta and 13 Jbeta primers. Generated by immunoSEQ multiplex PCR, the TCRdb table keeps only in-frame clones and is missing some. The repertoire holds 110,000 or so clones, 60% to 85% seen once, with around 4.9% in the top ten. The sequencing sample was made of PBMCs. All receptors derive from a man in his forties or fifties in good health and CMV-seropositive.

This clone appeared once. The chain employs TRBV6-1 and TRBJ2-5; TRBD2 matches 10 bases. The CDR3 is 16 amino acids. V lost 1 base, J lost 1 base, and 3 bases stayed unmatched. CDR1 and CDR2 (germline): MNHNS, SASEGT. The CDR3 DNA is TGTGCCAGCAGTGAAGGGAGCGGGGGGGGCCAAGAGACCCAGTACTTC. Protein sequence: CASSEGSGGGQETQYF.

This clone was seen only a few times. The chain couples TRBV28 to TRBJ2-2, with 7 nucleotides matching TRBD1. Per the germline V gene, CDR1 is MDHEN and CDR2 is SYDVKM. The CDR3 spans 14 residues. V shed 7 bases, J shed 5 bases, and the junction held 7 bases outside the gene matches. Here the CDR3 reads CASTRQGETGELFF. CDR3 bases: TGTGCCAGCACCCGACAGGGAGAAACCGGGGAGCTGTTTTTT.

The chain combines TRBV15 with TRBJ1-5; 8 nucleotides line up with TRBD1. CDR1 LNHNV and CDR2 YYDKDF come from the germline V gene (reference sequence). The CDR3 consists of 13 residues. CDR3 region: CGCSDRVGQPQHF. For the CDR3, the DNA is TGTGGATGTTCGGACAGGGTGGGTCAGCCCCAGCATTTT. The full variable domain, with the rest looked up from reference TRBV15 and TRBJ1-5, is DAMVIQNPRYQVTQFGKPVTLSCSQTLNHNVMYWYQQKSSQAPKLLFHYYDKDFNNEADTPDNFQSRRPNTSFCFLDIRSPGLGDTAMYLCGCSDRVGQPQHFGDGTRLSIL.

The chain recombines TRBV9 with TRBJ2-7, with D perhaps matching TRBD1 (5 bases). Germline V gene sequence: CDR1 SGDLS, CDR2 YYNGEE. V shed 4 bases and J shed 6 bases, with 11 bases lying between them. This CDR3 has 12 residues. CDR3 region: CASSTQGSEQYF. The CDR3 nucleotides read TGTGCCAGCAGCACTCAGGGCTCCGAGCAGTACTTC.

V and J are TRBV5-1 and TRBJ1-1, with a tentative D call TRBD1 (6 bases). Germline lookup yields CDR1 SGHRS and CDR2 YFSETQ. The CDR3 extends over 14 amino acids. Trimming took 6 bases from V and 0 from J, leaving 12 bases between them. CDR3 residues: CASTADSLNTEAFF. DNA of the CDR3: TGCGCCAGCACCGCGGACAGCCTGAACACTGAAGCTTTCTTT.

The chain recombines TRBV7-2 with TRBJ1-6, with D unresolved. The CDR3 totals 15 residues. CDR1 is SGHTA, CDR2 FQGNSA, per germline. V lost 2 bases and J 10 bases, leaving 15 bases between the germline ends. This CDR3 reads CASSLIGSAKSPLHF. The CDR3 nucleotides are TGTGCCAGCAGCTTAATCGGCAGCGCGAAATCACCCCTCCACTTT.

V and J are TRBV7-2 and TRBJ1-1; 7 nucleotides match TRBD1. Trimming cost V 4 bases and J 2 bases; bases outside gene matches: 13. The CDR3 extends over 17 amino acids. Germline V gives CDR1 SGHTA, CDR2 FQGNSA. CDR3 coding DNA: TGTGCCAGCAGCTCCGGACCCCCGGGACAGCGAAACACTGAAGCTTTCTTT. It codes for CASSSGPPGQRNTEAFF.

The chain has TRBV7-9 and TRBJ1-1; no clear D. The CDR3 extends over 11 amino acids. V was clipped by 5 bases and J by 7 bases, with 8 bases between them. CDR1 SEHNR and CDR2 FQNEAQ come from the germline V gene (reference sequence). DNA for the CDR3: TGTGCCAGCAGCCTTGAGAGTGAAGCTTTCTTT. It yields the protein CASSLESEAFF.

This chain joins TRBV7-2 and TRBJ2-7; tentatively, D is TRBD2 (6 bases). This CDR3 has 16 amino acids. From germline, CDR1 is SGHTA and CDR2 FQGNSA. Trimming stripped 1 base from V and 2 bases from J, with 15 bases between. CDR3 region: CASSLGRGLQAYEQYF. The CDR3 region has the DNA TGTGCCAGCAGCTTAGGGCGGGGTTTACAGGCCTACGAGCAGTACTTC.

V is TRBV7-9 and J is TRBJ2-3; 7 bases align to TRBD1. The CDR3 has 15 residues. Germline lookup yields CDR1 SEHNR and CDR2 FQNEAQ (reference sequence). Trimming took 5 bases from V and 4 from J; bases not matched to a gene: 9. The CDR3 spells CASSKDRFGADTQYF. The DNA of the CDR3 is TGTGCCAGCAGCAAGGACAGGTTTGGGGCAGATACGCAGTATTTT. Full variable domain (missing parts from reference TRBV7-9 and TRBJ2-3): DTGVSQNPRHKITKRGQNVTFRCDPISEHNRLYWYRQTLGQGPEFLTYFQNEAQLEKSRLLSDRFSAERPKGSFSTLEIQRTEQGDSAMYLCASSKDRFGADTQYFGPGTRLTVL.

The V and J genes are TRBV5-6 and TRBJ2-5, with TRBD2 matching over 11 bases. Germline assignment: CDR1 SGHDT and CDR2 YYEEEE. V lost 2 bases to trimming and J lost 0 bases; unmatched junction nucleotides: 12. This CDR3 comprises 19 residues. Here the CDR3 reads CASSFPSGGPYLYQETQYF. In DNA, the CDR3 is TGTGCCAGCAGCTTCCCTAGCGGGGGGCCTTACCTGTACCAAGAGACCCAGTACTTC.

This sequence joins TRBV9 and TRBJ1-4; TRBD1 matches at 10 bases. The CDR3 extends over 17 amino acids. V shed 0 bases, J shed 5 bases, and the junction held 7 bases outside the gene matches. CDR1 and CDR2 (germline): SGDLS, YYNGEE. CDR3 sequence: CASSVGGTGVQNEKLFF. DNA for the CDR3: TGTGCCAGCAGCGTAGGAGGGACAGGGGTCCAAAATGAAAAACTGTTTTTT.